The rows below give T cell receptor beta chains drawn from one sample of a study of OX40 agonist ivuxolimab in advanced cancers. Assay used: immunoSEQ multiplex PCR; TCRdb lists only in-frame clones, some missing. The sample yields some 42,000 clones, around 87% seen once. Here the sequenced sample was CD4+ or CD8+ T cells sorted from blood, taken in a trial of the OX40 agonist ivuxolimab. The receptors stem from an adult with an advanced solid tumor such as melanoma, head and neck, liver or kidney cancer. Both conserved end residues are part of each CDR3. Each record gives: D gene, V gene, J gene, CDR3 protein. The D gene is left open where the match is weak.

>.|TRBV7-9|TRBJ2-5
CASSSGLKETQYF
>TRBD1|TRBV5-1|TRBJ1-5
CASSLTGASNQPQHF
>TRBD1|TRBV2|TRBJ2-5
CASRGQGVGLETQYF
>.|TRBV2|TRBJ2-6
CATKGISTGANVLTF
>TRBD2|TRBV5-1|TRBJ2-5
CASSPGTLAGGETQYF
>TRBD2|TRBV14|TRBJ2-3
CASSQATSGRASNTQYF
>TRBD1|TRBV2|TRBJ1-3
CASIYDRGLGNTIYF
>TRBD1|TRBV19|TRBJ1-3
CASTGTASGNTIYF
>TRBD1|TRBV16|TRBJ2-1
CASSQSGTGTYEQFF
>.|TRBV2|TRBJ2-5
CASYSTVGETQYF
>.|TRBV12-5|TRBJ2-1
CASGFYNEQFF
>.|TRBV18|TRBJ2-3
CASSPRMSDTQYF
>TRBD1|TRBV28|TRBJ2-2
CASSLRDRAYTGELFF
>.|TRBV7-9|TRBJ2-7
CASSEGFWSYEQYF
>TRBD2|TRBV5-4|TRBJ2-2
CASTLTSGGSGAGELFF
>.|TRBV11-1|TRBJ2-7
CASSQNPGGGGFYEQYF
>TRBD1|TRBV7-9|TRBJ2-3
CASSLAGQGGGDTQYF
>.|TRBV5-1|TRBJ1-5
CASSIGQNQPQHF
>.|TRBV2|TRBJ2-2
CASTSRGPPYGELFF
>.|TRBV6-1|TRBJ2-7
CASVTEDMIEQYF
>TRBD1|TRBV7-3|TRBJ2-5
CASSPGPRNRGRETQYF
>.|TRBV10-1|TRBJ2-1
CASSESKQDGYNEQFF
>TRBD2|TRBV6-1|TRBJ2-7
CASSEASGLAGHEQYF
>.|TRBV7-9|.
CASSLEVGPYEQYF
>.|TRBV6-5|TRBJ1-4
CASSPSGATNEKLFF
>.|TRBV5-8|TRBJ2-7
CASSPKNIYEQYF
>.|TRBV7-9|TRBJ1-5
CASSPRDTSNQPQHF
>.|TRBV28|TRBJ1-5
CASSSASGYQPQHF
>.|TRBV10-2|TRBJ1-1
CASSESWGAEAFF
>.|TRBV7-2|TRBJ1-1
CASSYGVGTEAFF
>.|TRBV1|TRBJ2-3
CTSSQDQEGCTDTQYF
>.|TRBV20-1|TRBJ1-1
CSASPNTEAFF
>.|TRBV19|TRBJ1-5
CASSPFGGAPGQPQHF
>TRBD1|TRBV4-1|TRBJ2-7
CASSQNEGAAYEQYF
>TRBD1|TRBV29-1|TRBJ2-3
CSPRKQGPDTQYF
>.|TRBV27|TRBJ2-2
CASSPNTGELFF
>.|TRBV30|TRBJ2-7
CAWSVLRRGTYEQYF